The 15 T cell receptor beta chains below all came from one sample that was sequenced in a study of T-cell memory formation after mild COVID-19. MiXCR, run by TCRdb on the 5' RACE reads, gives a single entry per CDR3 protein. The sample contains about 500,000 distinct CDR3 sequences, approximately 20% of which appear only once. Source material: PBMCs or a T cell subset sorted from them (not recorded which). All receptors derive from an adult woman who had mild COVID-19 (a few samples of this study predate the infection). Cell type and time point are not known.

The rearrangement links TRBV12-3 or TRBV12-4 to TRBJ2-3, with TRBD2 matching over 14 bases. The V and J ends lost 6 bases and 3 bases, in that order; junction bases with no gene match: 14. This CDR3 comprises 19 residues. The CDR3 nucleotides are TGTGCCAGCAGCGGGACTAGCGGGGGAGCGCAGTTGGGTACAGATACGCAGTATTTT. Residues: CASSGTSGGAQLGTDTQYF.

The V and J genes are TRBV20-1 and TRBJ1-1; the D gene is possibly TRBD1 (5 bases). Trimming stripped 3 bases from V and 2 bases from J, with 13 bases between. The CDR3 sequence is 14 residues long. The germline V gene has CDR1 DFQATT and CDR2 SNEGSKA (reference sequence). The CDR3 protein is CSARGSRANTEAFF. As DNA, the CDR3 is TGCAGTGCTAGGGGGTCCAGGGCCAACACTGAAGCTTTCTTT.

The chain carries TRBV6-2 or TRBV6-3 and TRBJ2-7; the D is unclear. The CDR3 is made up of 10 amino acids. CDR1 and CDR2 from the germline V gene are MNHEY and SVGEGT. Trimming took off 6 bases at V and 6 bases at J, with 6 bases between the two ends. CDR3 sequence: CASRFTEQYF. CDR3 sequence (DNA): TGTGCCAGCAGATTTACCGAGCAGTACTTC.

This rearrangement joins TRBV12-3 or TRBV12-4 to TRBJ1-5; weak D call: TRBD1 (5 bases). V gave up 4 bases and J gave up 2 bases, with 21 bases separating them. The CDR3 length is 18 residues. The CDR3 reads CASSSGVGTHRGNQPQHF. DNA of the CDR3: TGTGCCAGCAGTTCCGGGGTCGGGACCCATAGGGGCAATCAGCCCCAGCATTTT.

The chain combines TRBV7-6 with TRBJ2-7; possibly TRBD2 for D (6 bases). CDR1 is SGHVS, CDR2 FNYEAQ, per germline. The V end lost 0 bases, the J end lost 9 bases, and 18 bases lay between the germline ends. The CDR3 covers 15 residues. CDR3 residues: CASSLAGTASALQYF. CDR3 sequence (DNA): TGTGCCAGCAGCTTAGCAGGGACGGCTAGCGCTCTGCAGTACTTC.

The CDR3 coding sequence is TGTGCCAGCAGCCTTCGCACGACAGGGCATACGCAGTATTTT. Protein product: CASSLRTTGHTQYF. V gene TRBV3-1 combines with J gene TRBJ2-3, with 7 bases lining up with TRBD1. Germline assignment: CDR1 LGHDT and CDR2 YNNKEL (reference sequence). After removal of 4 bases from V and 7 bases from J, the junction contained 8 bases not matched to a gene. The length of the CDR3 is 14 residues.

The chain joins TRBV19 to TRBJ1-1, with D perhaps matching TRBD1 (6 bases). This CDR3 has 14 residues. The germline V and J ends were trimmed by 6 bases and 0 bases, with 11 bases remaining between them. Germline lookup yields CDR1 LNHDA and CDR2 SQIVND (reference sequence). Written as DNA, the CDR3 is TGTGCCAGTAGGCCACAGGGAATGAACACTGAAGCTTTCTTT. Residues: CASRPQGMNTEAFF.

There are a few counts of this clonotype. This rearrangement joins TRBV4-2 to TRBJ1-5, with D unresolved. The CDR3 extends over 15 amino acids. The germline V gene has CDR1 LGHNA and CDR2 YNFKEQ. Between the trimmed V and J ends, which lost 2 bases and 6 bases, there was a span of 14 bases. CDR3 in amino acids: CASSQRTSEGQPQHF. The CDR3 region has the DNA TGTGCCAGCAGCCAACGGACCTCGGAGGGTCAGCCCCAGCATTTT.

The V gene is TRBV9, the J gene TRBJ2-2; 11 bases map to TRBD2. J was trimmed by 3 bases and V by 3 bases; bases with no gene match: 4. This CDR3 region has 16 residues. CDR1 SGDLS and CDR2 YYNGEE come from the germline V gene. The CDR3: CASSALAGAYTGELFF. DNA for the CDR3: TGTGCCAGCAGCGCACTAGCGGGGGCCTACACCGGGGAGCTGTTTTTT.

The chain is built from TRBV18 and TRBJ1-1, with TRBD1 identical over 11 bases. In germline, CDR1 is KGHSH, CDR2 LQKENI. CDR3 length equals 16 residues. V dropped 5 bases and J dropped 5; count of bases not matched to a gene: 10. In nucleotides, the CDR3 is TGTGCCAGCTCAGCGGGACAGGGGGGCGGCTGGACTGAAGCTTTCTTT. It encodes CASSAGQGGGWTEAFF.

This clonotype was observed a few times. Possible read error: a much larger clone is one base away. The rearrangement uses TRBV7-9 and TRBJ1-5; D is unclear. The CDR3 is 12 residues long. Looked up from germline, CDR1 is SEHNR and CDR2 is FQNEAQ (reference sequence). Trimming removed 3 bases at V and 4 bases at J, with 4 bases between. CDR3 protein: CASSFWNQPQHF. The CDR3 DNA sequence: TGTGCCAGCAGCTTTTGGAATCAGCCCCAGCATTTT.

The rearrangement uses TRBV29-1 and TRBJ2-2, with a possible D match to TRBD1 (6 bases). The V and J ends lost 7 bases and 2 bases respectively, with 14 bases between them. The CDR3 runs to 14 residues. CDR1 is SQVTM, CDR2 ANQGSEA, per germline. The CDR3 spells CSALRDTNTGELFF. Written as DNA, the CDR3 is TGCAGCGCCCTCCGGGACACAAACACCGGGGAGCTGTTTTTT.

The chain recombines TRBV7-6 with TRBJ2-1, with D uncertain. V lost 5 bases and J lost 9, with 8 bases in between. This CDR3 has 11 residues. Germline V gene lookup returns CDR1 SGHVS and CDR2 FNYEAQ. CDR3 residues: CASSPATEQFF. The CDR3 DNA sequence: TGTGCCAGCAGCCCCGCTACTGAGCAGTTCTTC.

The table lists this clonotype with a few counts. The chain couples TRBV11-2 to TRBJ2-7; a weak D match, TRBD1 (6 bases). Trimming stripped 10 bases from V and 2 bases from J, with 18 bases between. Germline V CDR1 and CDR2: SGHAT, FQNNGV. The CDR3 runs 14 residues. The CDR3 sequence: CATLSWGPAYEQYF. DNA of the CDR3: TGTGCCACCTTAAGTTGGGGGCCCGCCTACGAGCAGTACTTC.

The chain has TRBV12-3 or TRBV12-4 and TRBJ1-1, with D hard to call. The V gene lost 6 bases and the J gene lost 2 bases, with 10 bases spanning the gap. There are 13 residues in the CDR3. The chain's CDR3 is CASRPGHNTEAFF. The CDR3, as DNA: TGTGCCAGCAGACCGGGCCATAACACTGAAGCTTTCTTT.